One sample yielded the 32 T cell receptor beta chains listed below, sequenced in a study of cytomegalovirus exposure and HLA in healthy donors. 60 Vbeta and 13 Jbeta primers were used in PCR. Method: immunoSEQ multiplex PCR; TCRdb's copy keeps in-frame clones and lacks some. Of hundreds of thousands of clones detected, 65% to 90% appear once; the ten largest clones hold approximately 1.5%. The sequenced sample was PBMCs. The receptors shown here come from a girl aged 10 to 17 in good health and CMV-seronegative.

As DNA, the CDR3 is TGCAGCGTTGAAGGGCAGGTGAACGAGCAGTACTTC. Translated, it gives CSVEGQVNEQYF. The V gene is TRBV29-1, the J gene TRBJ2-7; D unresolved. The CDR3 runs to 12 residues. Deletions cut 1 base from V and 5 bases from J, with 9 bases between. Germline loops: CDR1 SQVTM, CDR2 ANQGSEA.

This chain joins TRBV29-1 and TRBJ2-2; 10 nucleotides match TRBD2. This CDR3 has 16 amino acids. V was clipped by 4 bases and J by 7 bases; unmatched bases: 12. CDR1 and CDR2 (germline): SQVTM, ANQGSEA. CDR3 region: CSVARRASGSGGELFF. The CDR3 DNA reads TGCAGCGTTGCACGTCGTGCTAGCGGGAGCGGCGGGGAGCTGTTTTTT.

This chain uses TRBV2 with TRBJ2-1; D uncertain. Between the trimmed V and J ends, which lost 3 bases and 6 bases, there was a span of 9 bases. Germline CDR1 reads SNHLY; CDR2 reads FYNNEI. This CDR3 comprises 13 residues. The CDR3 DNA reads as TGTGCCAGCAGTGAGGGCAACCCCAATGAGCAGTTCTTC. Translation gives CASSEGNPNEQFF.

The V gene is TRBV27, the J gene TRBJ2-2; TRBD2 matches 12 bases. The germline V gene has CDR1 MNHEY and CDR2 SMNVEV (reference sequence). V lost 7 bases to trimming and J lost 6 bases; unmatched junction nucleotides: 6. This CDR3 has 15 residues. The CDR3 sequence is CASNPLAGGAGELFF. CDR3 sequence (DNA): TGTGCCAGCAACCCGCTAGCGGGAGGGGCCGGGGAGCTGTTTTTT.

V and J are TRBV9 and TRBJ2-3, with a possible D match to TRBD2 (5 bases). In germline, CDR1 is SGDLS, CDR2 YYNGEE. V was clipped by 2 bases and J by 2 bases, with 6 bases between them. The CDR3 has 13 amino acids. The CDR3 nucleotides are TGTGCCAGCAGCGTCGGGAACACAGATACGCAGTATTTT. It translates to CASSVGNTDTQYF.

The V gene is TRBV7-6, the J gene TRBJ2-7; perhaps TRBD2 as D (6 bases). The CDR3 extends over 14 amino acids. Per germline, CDR1 SGHVS and CDR2 FNYEAQ. V shed 3 bases and J shed 1 base, with 10 bases lying between them. CDR3 protein: CASSLEGLSYEQYF. The DNA of the CDR3 is TGTGCCAGCAGCTTGGAAGGACTATCCTACGAGCAGTACTTC.

The chain couples TRBV15 to TRBJ2-1; D remains ambiguous. CDR1 LNHNV and CDR2 YYDKDF come from the germline V gene (reference sequence). Trimming took 6 bases from V and 0 from J, leaving 12 bases between them. The CDR3 consists of 15 residues. In nucleotides, the CDR3 is TGTGCCACCAGTGTGCCCCCAGGCTCCTACAATGAGCAGTTCTTC. It is translated as CATSVPPGSYNEQFF. Full variable domain (missing parts from reference TRBV15 and TRBJ2-1): DAMVIQNPRYQVTQFGKPVTLSCSQTLNHNVMYWYQQKSSQAPKLLFHYYDKDFNNEADTPDNFQSRRPNTSFCFLDIRSPGLGDTAMYLCATSVPPGSYNEQFFGPGTRLTVL.

In DNA, the CDR3 is TGTGCCAGCAGCTTAGGAAGAGGGCAGGGGGTCACTAATGAAAAACTGTTTTTT. Protein sequence: CASSLGRGQGVTNEKLFF. The chain employs TRBV7-9 and TRBJ1-4, with 7 bases lining up with TRBD1. CDR1 and CDR2 from the germline V gene are SEHNR and FQNEAQ (reference sequence). The trim removed 1 base at V and 2 bases at J, leaving 10 bases unmatched. This CDR3 has 18 amino acids. The full variable domain, with the rest looked up from reference TRBV7-9 and TRBJ1-4, is DTGVSQNPRHKITKRGQNVTFRCDPISEHNRLYWYRQTLGQGPEFLTYFQNEAQLEKSRLLSDRFSAERPKGSFSTLEIQRTEQGDSAMYLCASSLGRGQGVTNEKLFFGSGTQLSVL.

The V and J genes are TRBV28 and TRBJ1-6; 7 nucleotides agree with TRBD1. CDR3 size: 16 residues. V lost 4 bases to trimming and J lost 9 bases; unmatched junction nucleotides: 12. Looked up from germline, CDR1 is MDHEN and CDR2 is SYDVKM. DNA for the CDR3: TGTGCCAGCAGTTCCCCTCATGGCAGGGGGATTTCACCCCTCCACTTT. This translates into CASSSPHGRGISPLHF.

The chain couples TRBV5-1 to TRBJ1-2; TRBD1 matches 9 bases. CDR3 length: 15 amino acids. The ends lost 3 bases at V and 8 bases at J; junction bases unmatched: 11. Looked up from germline, CDR1 is SGHRS and CDR2 is YFSETQ. The CDR3 DNA follows: TGCGCCAGCAGCTCCGGGACAGGGCGGATCAGGGGCTACACCTTC. Residues: CASSSGTGRIRGYTF.

This clone appeared a single time. The chain uses TRBV7-6 and TRBJ2-5; TRBD1 matches 8 bases. This CDR3 contains 15 residues. V was clipped by 5 bases and J by 5 bases; unmatched bases: 10. Germline V gene sequence: CDR1 SGHVS, CDR2 FNYEAQ. The CDR3 reads CASSPGTGSLETQYF. The CDR3 DNA reads TGTGCCAGCAGCCCCGGGACAGGCAGCTTGGAGACCCAGTACTTC. The full variable domain, with the rest looked up from reference TRBV7-6 and TRBJ2-5, is GAGVSQSPRYKVTKRGQDVALRCDPISGHVSLYWYRQALGQGPEFLTYFNYEAQQDKSGLPNDRFSAERPEGSISTLTIQRTEQRDSAMYRCASSPGTGSLETQYFGPGTRLLVL.

In nucleotides, the CDR3 is TGTGCCAGCAGTGGGGGGAGGACCTATCAGCCCCAGCATTTT. Encoded protein: CASSGGRTYQPQHF. The chain employs TRBV28 and TRBJ1-5; D possibly corresponds to TRBD1 (5 bases). There are 14 residues in the CDR3. Trimming removed 5 bases from V and 5 bases from J, with 13 bases in between. Germline lookup yields CDR1 MDHEN and CDR2 SYDVKM.

This clone has only a few counts. The chain employs TRBV20-1 and TRBJ1-1; unclear D gene. Germline V gene data show CDR1 as DFQATT and CDR2 as SNEGSKA (reference sequence). The CDR3 is 9 residues long. The V gene lost 6 bases and the J gene lost 4 bases, with 3 bases spanning the gap. CDR3 in DNA: TGCAGTGCCTCCACTGAAGCTTTCTTT. Its protein product is CSASTEAFF.

V is TRBV5-1 and J is TRBJ2-3; 7 bases fit TRBD1. The CDR3 covers 14 residues. Trimming removed 4 bases from V and 4 bases from J; junction bases left unmatched: 6. CDR1 is SGHRS, CDR2 YFSETQ, per germline. CDR3 protein: CASSLRGQADTQYF. CDR3 nucleotide sequence: TGCGCCAGCAGCCTGAGGGGGCAGGCAGATACGCAGTATTTT.

This chain joins TRBV28 and TRBJ2-7, with a possible D match to TRBD2 (6 bases). This CDR3 spans 15 amino acids. Trimming shortened V by 2 bases and J by 1 base, and 12 bases separated the two germline ends. Germline CDR1 reads MDHEN; CDR2 reads SYDVKM. CDR3 sequence (DNA): TGTGCCAGCAGTTTAGTGGCGGCGGGGTCCTACGAGCAGTACTTC. Protein sequence: CASSLVAAGSYEQYF.

The chain employs TRBV11-1 and TRBJ2-3; 11 nucleotides agree with TRBD2. The CDR3 runs 16 residues. Germline V CDR1 and CDR2: SGHAT, FQDESV (reference sequence). The trim removed 5 bases at V and 3 bases at J, leaving 7 bases unmatched. CDR3 DNA sequence: TGTGCCAGCAGCCCCCTACTAGCGGGAGTAACAGATACGCAGTATTTT. This sequence encodes CASSPLLAGVTDTQYF.

V and J are TRBV5-1 and TRBJ2-3, with TRBD2 matching 7 bases. In germline, CDR1 is SGHRS, CDR2 YFSETQ. The junction had 7 bases not matched to a gene; V was cut back by 3 bases and J by 0 bases. This CDR3 has 16 amino acids. The CDR3 region has the DNA TGCGCCAGCAGCTCCTCTAGCGGCGCTAGCACAGATACGCAGTATTTT. It specifies CASSSSSGASTDTQYF. Together with reference TRBV5-1 and TRBJ2-3, the CDR3 gives the full variable domain: KAGVTQTPRYLIKTRGQQVTLSCSPISGHRSVSWYQQTPGQGLQFLFEYFSETQRNKGNFPGRFSGRQFSNSRSEMNVSTLELGDSALYLCASSSSSGASTDTQYFGPGTRLTVL.

The gene calls are TRBV11-2 and TRBJ2-1, with TRBD2 matching over 7 bases. This CDR3 contains 14 residues. J was trimmed by 10 bases and V by 0 bases; bases with no gene match: 6. Germline CDR1 SGHAT, CDR2 FQNNGV. CDR3 bases: TGTGCCAGCAGCTTAGATCGACTAGCATGGGAGCAGTTCTTC. This codes for CASSLDRLAWEQFF.

This clone was seen only a few times. J is TRBJ2-7 and V is TRBV4-3, with D possibly being TRBD2 (5 bases). This CDR3 is 16 amino acids long. With 1 base removed from V and 2 bases from J, the gap between germline ends came to 15 bases. Germline V gives CDR1 LGHNA, CDR2 YSLEER. The CDR3 DNA follows: TGCGCCAGCAGCCAAGGAACTAGGCTAGGGACCTACGAGCAGTACTTC. This codes for CASSQGTRLGTYEQYF.

This clone was counted only a few times. The chain is built from TRBV4-3 and TRBJ2-2; 7 bases align to TRBD1. This CDR3 comprises 17 residues. CDR1 and CDR2 (germline): LGHNA, YSLEER. With 0 bases clipped from V and 4 bases from J, the junction kept 8 bases outside the gene matches. This CDR3 reads CASSQDWRQGFTGELFF. The CDR3 region has the DNA TGCGCCAGCAGCCAAGATTGGAGACAGGGTTTCACCGGGGAGCTGTTTTTT.

V and J are TRBV19 and TRBJ2-7; weak D call: TRBD2 (5 bases). The germline CDR1 and CDR2 sequences are LNHDA and SQIVND (reference sequence). V lost 7 bases and J 0 bases, leaving 19 bases between the germline ends. The CDR3 is 16 residues long. Here the CDR3 DNA reads TGTGCCAGTACCCCCCGGGCTGGCGGAGGCTCCTACGAGCAGTACTTC. Protein sequence: CASTPRAGGGSYEQYF.

This clone occurred once. This chain uses TRBV6-5 with TRBJ1-2; TRBD1 is a possible D gene (5 bases). CDR3 length: 16 residues. V gave up 1 base and J gave up 0 bases, with 12 bases separating them. Germline loops: CDR1 MNHEY, CDR2 SVGAGI. The CDR3 sequence is CASSYFGGEANYGYTF. CDR3 nucleotide sequence: TGTGCCAGCAGTTACTTCGGGGGGGAGGCTAACTATGGCTACACCTTC.

The J gene is TRBJ1-1, the V gene TRBV30; 9 bases map to TRBD1. Germline CDR1 is GTSNPN and CDR2 is SVGIG (reference sequence). CDR3 length equals 13 residues. Trimming at V came to 1 base and at J to 5 bases, leaving 2 bases not matched to a gene. The DNA of the CDR3 is TGTGCCTGGAGTGAACAGGGGGCGACTGAAGCTTTCTTT. Protein product: CAWSEQGATEAFF. The full variable domain, rest sourced from reference TRBV30 and TRBJ1-1, is SQTIHQWPATLVQPVGSPLSLECTVEGTSNPNLYWYRQAAGRGLQLLFYSVGIGQISSEVPQNLSASRPQDRQFILSSKKLLLSDSGFYLCAWSEQGATEAFFGQGTRLTVV.

The CDR3 protein is CAWSGRRGAGGELFF. Written as DNA, the CDR3 is TGTGCCTGGAGTGGTAGGAGGGGCGCAGGCGGGGAGCTGTTTTTT. J is TRBJ2-2 and V is TRBV30, with D possibly matching TRBD2 (6 bases). CDR3 size: 15 residues. From germline, CDR1 is GTSNPN and CDR2 SVGIG (reference sequence). Trimming took 1 base from V and 7 from J, leaving 16 bases between them.

V gene TRBV10-3 combines with J gene TRBJ2-1; the D is unclear. CDR3 length: 11 amino acids. The V gene lost 10 bases and the J gene lost 6 bases, with 10 bases spanning the gap. Per the germline V gene, CDR1 is ENHRY and CDR2 is SYGVKD. The CDR3 DNA sequence: TGTGCCACCCTGGCCATCAATGAGCAGTTCTTC. It encodes CATLAINEQFF.

This clone turned up a few times. A read error is likely, as this CDR3 ends without the conserved phenylalanine or tryptophan. The DNA is left out, because the CDR3 cannot be placed on it with certainty; the CDR3 is given as TCRdb lists it. The V gene is TRBV7-7, the J gene TRBJ1-4. The CDR3 length equals 9 residues, ends included. Germline-derived CDR1 and CDR2 are SSHAT and FNYEAQ (reference sequence). The CDR3 reads CASSWDSVS.

The chain is built from TRBV4-1 and TRBJ1-4; D remains ambiguous. Germline CDR1 MGHRA, CDR2 YSYEKL. The CDR3 is 15 amino acids. Trimming stripped 2 bases from V and 8 bases from J, with 15 bases between. In DNA form, the CDR3 reads TGCGCCAGCAGCCAATACGAGACCGGAGGGGAAAAACTGTTTTTT. Protein sequence: CASSQYETGGEKLFF.

The chain links TRBV4-3 to TRBJ2-1; possible D gene TRBD1, 5 bases. The CDR3 totals 14 residues. CDR1 and CDR2 (germline): LGHNA, YSLEER. Trimming took 0 bases from V and 5 from J, leaving 8 bases between them. CDR3 sequence (DNA): TGCGCCAGCAGCCAAGACGACAGTAACAATGAGCAGTTCTTC. Translation: CASSQDDSNNEQFF.

This clone was picked up one time. One junction end disagrees with the germline gene, perhaps due to a read error. V and J are TRBV6-5 and TRBJ1-3, with D maybe TRBD1 (6 bases). The CDR3 sequence is 15 residues long. The V gene's germline CDR1 is MNHEY and CDR2 SVGAGI. The CDR3 DNA follows: TGTGCCAGCAGTGACTCCGGGACATCTCGAAACACCATATATTTT. Translating it yields CASSDSGTSRNTIYF.

V and J are TRBV5-4 and TRBJ2-2; perhaps TRBD1 as D (6 bases). Trimming pared 2 bases from V and 3 bases from J, leaving 11 bases between. The germline V gene has CDR1 SGHNT and CDR2 YYREEE (reference sequence). The CDR3 runs 15 residues. This chain's CDR3 is CASSFQGTYTGELFF. CDR3 nucleotides: TGTGCCAGCAGCTTCCAGGGGACGTACACCGGGGAGCTGTTTTTT.

The chain combines TRBV6-6 with TRBJ1-1; D remains unclear. This CDR3 region has 13 residues. The V gene's germline CDR1 is MNHNY and CDR2 SVGAGI (reference sequence). Trimming removed 10 bases from V and 6 bases from J, with 18 bases in between. The CDR3 loop reads CAISAASGAEAFF. The CDR3, as DNA: TGTGCCATCTCGGCGGCAAGCGGGGCTGAAGCTTTCTTT.

This sequence joins TRBV6-5 and TRBJ1-2; D uncertain. Germline V lookup: CDR1 MNHEY, CDR2 SVGAGI. The V end lost 7 bases, the J end lost 5 bases, and 11 bases lay between the germline ends. The CDR3 is made up of 12 amino acids. CDR3 loop: CASTHSGYGYTF. The DNA of the CDR3 is TGTGCCAGCACCCACTCCGGTTATGGCTACACCTTC.